This TCR beta chain was captured in a study of T cells in Graves' hyperthyroidism and ophthalmopathy. Inclusion characteristics of ophthalmopathy patients comprised a Clinical Activity Score of at least 3, a NOSPECS grade of at least 4, and duration under 3 months. Diagnostic decisions used clinical symptoms, serum thyroxine and TRAb, thyroid ultrasound and orbital computed tomography. The CDR3 runs 17 residues. Germline-derived CDR1 and CDR2 are MDHEN and SYDVKM. Trimming cost V 6 bases and J 5 bases; bases outside gene matches: 15. Many counts were recorded for this clonotype. Its cognate antigen is unknown. Study-wide results and limits: Researchers found most expanded thyroid clonotypes above 0.001 in blood as well. For ophthalmopathy, model prediction preceded onset by a median about 6.2 months.

Regions amplified from RNA transcripts were the TCR beta CDR3 regions. The HTBI primer set was used in a first-round RT-PCR of the TCR CDR3. TCRdb re-derived calls from the multiplex PCR reads in MiXCR, one entry per CDR3 protein. The sample holds 600,000 or so distinct CDR3 sequences, more than 14% seen once. The specimen was blood. The receptor was derived from a woman aged 50 to 60 with Graves' ophthalmopathy. This chain joins TRBV28 and TRBJ2-5; TRBD1 aligns across 10 bases. The CDR3 sequence is CASSTTSTGGWGETQYF. The CDR3 DNA follows: TGTGCCAGCAGCACTACGTCGACAGGGGGCTGGGGGGAGACCCAGTACTTC.